These 21 T cell receptor beta chains came from one sample sequenced in a study of blood T cell repertoires in COVID-19. Assay used: immunoSEQ multiplex PCR; TCRdb lists only in-frame clones, some missing. The repertoire holds approximately 210,000 clones, with approximately 85% as singletons. The sample taken for sequencing was peripheral blood. The receptors were sampled from a woman in her 50s with active or convalescent COVID-19.

The chain joins TRBV27 to TRBJ1-5, with unresolved D. Germline V lookup: CDR1 MNHEY, CDR2 SMNVEV (reference sequence). Trimming took off 2 bases at V and 5 bases at J, with 13 bases between the two ends. The CDR3 runs to 15 residues. CDR3 in amino acids: CASSLTPRSDQPQHF. The CDR3, as DNA: TGTGCCAGCAGTTTAACCCCCCGCTCGGATCAGCCCCAGCATTTT.

The CDR3 loop reads CASRNFKRNTGELFF. CDR3 bases: TGTGCCAGCAGGAATTTCAAGAGGAACACCGGGGAGCTGTTTTTT. V and J are TRBV28 and TRBJ2-2; the D is unclear. Germline V lookup: CDR1 MDHEN, CDR2 SYDVKM. Trimming removed 6 bases from V and 1 base from J, with 12 bases in between. The CDR3 runs 15 residues.

The rearrangement links TRBV10-1 to TRBJ2-1; 15 bases align to TRBD2. The V and J ends lost 5 bases and 7 bases, in that order; junction bases with no gene match: 3. CDR3 size: 15 residues. From germline, CDR1 is WNHNN and CDR2 SYGVQD (reference sequence). The CDR3 DNA reads as TGCGCCAGCAGTACCGGGACTAGCGGGAGGAATGAGCAGTTCTTC. Its translation is CASSTGTSGRNEQFF.

The chain combines TRBV28 with TRBJ2-7, with TRBD2 matching over 16 bases. V dropped 8 bases and J dropped 6; count of bases not matched to a gene: 4. The CDR3 extends over 14 amino acids. CDR1 is MDHEN, CDR2 SYDVKM, per germline. DNA for the CDR3: TGTGCCAGCGCCGGGACTAGCGGGAGGGGCGAGCAGTACTTC. This encodes CASAGTSGRGEQYF.

The chain employs TRBV28 and TRBJ1-5; no definite D call. The V gene's germline CDR1 is MDHEN and CDR2 SYDVKM. The CDR3 is 13 residues long. With 7 bases removed from V and 5 bases from J, the gap between germline ends came to 12 bases. The CDR3 coding sequence is TGTGCCAGCACAAGTGAGCTCTATCAGCCCCAGCATTTT. Its translation: CASTSELYQPQHF.

The rearrangement uses TRBV9 and TRBJ1-5; the match to TRBD1 covers 9 bases. Germline assignment: CDR1 SGDLS and CDR2 YYNGEE. The CDR3 spans 14 residues. The ends lost 3 bases at V and 7 bases at J; junction bases unmatched: 5. CDR3 DNA sequence: TGTGCCAGCAGCGCCGGGACAGGGAACCAGCCCCAGCATTTT. The encoded protein is CASSAGTGNQPQHF.

In this sample, this clone turned up many times. The chain couples TRBV6-1 to TRBJ1-2, with 7 bases fitting TRBD1. CDR3 length: 16 residues. Germline V CDR1 and CDR2: MNHNS, SASEGT. V lost 2 bases, J lost 2 bases, and 8 bases stayed unmatched. The CDR3 bases are TGTGCCAGCAGTGAACCCTACAGGGGAGGAAACTATGGCTACACCTTC. Amino acid sequence: CASSEPYRGGNYGYTF.

J is TRBJ1-4 and V is TRBV27, with D possibly matching TRBD1 (6 bases). The CDR3 runs 14 residues. Trimming shortened V by 6 bases and J by 7 bases, and 15 bases separated the two germline ends. The V gene's germline CDR1 is MNHEY and CDR2 SMNVEV (reference sequence). CDR3 nucleotide sequence: TGTGCCAGCAGGCCGGGACAAACCCGTGAAAAACTGTTTTTT. It translates to CASRPGQTREKLFF.

CDR3 sequence reads: CSATSGVDQPQHF. As DNA, the CDR3 is TGCAGCGCCACATCAGGGGTCGATCAGCCCCAGCATTTT. J is TRBJ1-5 and V is TRBV29-1, with D tentatively TRBD1 (6 bases). Per the germline V gene, CDR1 is SQVTM and CDR2 is ANQGSEA. The CDR3 is 13 residues long. V dropped 7 bases and J dropped 5 bases, with 15 bases sitting between them.

The chain recombines TRBV6-2 or TRBV6-3 with TRBJ1-4, with TRBD1 as a possible D gene (6 bases). The germline gives CDR1 MNHEY, CDR2 SVGEGT. The CDR3 loop spans 16 amino acids. Trimming left V 2 bases short and J 7 bases short, with 17 bases between. The DNA of the CDR3 is TGTGCCAGCAGTTACGCCTCGACAGGTTTAATTGAAAAACTGTTTTTT. It codes for CASSYASTGLIEKLFF.

Here the CDR3 reads CASSLSAVGVGNTEAFF. The CDR3, as DNA: TGTGCCAGCAGCTTGTCTGCTGTAGGGGTGGGCAACACTGAAGCTTTCTTT. This chain joins TRBV7-3 and TRBJ1-1; a weak D match, TRBD1 (5 bases). The CDR3 is 17 amino acids. V dropped 3 bases and J dropped 2 bases, with 19 bases sitting between them. Per germline, CDR1 SGHTA and CDR2 FQGTGA.

The chain uses TRBV6-5 and TRBJ1-5; TRBD1 aligns across 9 bases. V was pared by 4 bases and J by 7 bases, with 8 bases of the junction left unmatched. The CDR3 spans 15 residues. CDR1 MNHEY and CDR2 SVGAGI come from the germline V gene. The CDR3 DNA sequence: TGTGCCAGCAGTTTGGACAGGGGAGGGTCACAGCCCCAGCATTTT. Translating it yields CASSLDRGGSQPQHF.

The chain carries TRBV5-1 and TRBJ2-2, with TRBD2 matching 14 bases. V lost 9 bases to trimming and J lost 4 bases; unmatched junction nucleotides: 5. The germline gives CDR1 SGHRS, CDR2 YFSETQ. The length of the CDR3 is 15 residues. CDR3: CATRGLAGVTGELFF. The CDR3 DNA follows: TGCGCCACCCGGGGACTAGCGGGAGTCACCGGGGAGCTGTTTTTT.

The chain is built from TRBV3-1 (or the pseudogene TRBV3-2) and TRBJ1-6, with D unresolved. Between the trimmed V and J ends, which lost 2 bases and 7 bases, there was a span of 9 bases. The CDR3 contains 14 residues. CDR1 is LGHDT, CDR2 YNNKEL, per germline (reference sequence). The CDR3 spells CASSQFHRNSPLHF. The CDR3 DNA is TGTGCCAGCAGCCAATTTCACCGGAATTCACCCCTCCACTTT.

The V gene is TRBV4-1, the J gene TRBJ1-4; D is ambiguous. This CDR3 region has 15 residues. The germline V gene has CDR1 MGHRA and CDR2 YSYEKL. V was trimmed by 1 base and J by 2 bases, leaving 8 bases between them. The CDR3 DNA is TGCGCCAGCAGCCAAGTTTTCGGGACTAATGAAAAACTGTTTTTT. This translates into CASSQVFGTNEKLFF.

This chain connects TRBV12-3 or TRBV12-4 to TRBJ2-3; D is uncertain. V was trimmed by 3 bases and J by 4 bases, leaving 8 bases between them. The CDR3 runs to 13 residues. CDR3 amino acids: CASSFLRPDTQYF. CDR3 sequence (DNA): TGTGCCAGCAGTTTTTTGCGCCCAGATACGCAGTATTTT.

The chain links TRBV3-1 (or the pseudogene TRBV3-2) to TRBJ1-3; D is uncertain. V lost 0 bases and J lost 7, with 4 bases in between. The germline V gene encodes CDR1 LGHDT and CDR2 YNNKEL (reference sequence). This CDR3 has 12 amino acids. In DNA, the CDR3 is TGTGCCAGCAGCCAAGAGAGGAACACCATATATTTT. Protein product: CASSQERNTIYF.

This clone was recorded once. This chain links TRBV5-1 with TRBJ1-1, with D possibly TRBD1 on 5 matching bases. CDR3 length: 13 residues. Germline CDR1 SGHRS, CDR2 YFSETQ. Trimming removed 5 bases from V and 1 base from J, with 9 bases in between. The chain's CDR3 is CASRWGENTEAFF. The CDR3 DNA reads TGCGCCAGCAGGTGGGGGGAGAACACTGAAGCTTTCTTT.

This rearrangement joins TRBV6-5 to TRBJ2-3, with TRBD2 identical over 13 bases. The V gene end was trimmed by 6 bases and the J gene end by 5 bases; junction bases not matched to a gene: 2. CDR1 and CDR2 from the germline V gene are MNHEY and SVGAGI. The CDR3 runs to 14 residues. This CDR3 is CASRTSGGRDTQYF. CDR3 in DNA: TGTGCCAGCAGGACTAGCGGGGGGAGAGATACGCAGTATTTT.

V usage is TRBV10-1 and J usage is TRBJ1-2; D is possibly TRBD1 (6 bases). CDR1 is WNHNN and CDR2 is SYGVQD in the germline V gene (reference sequence). The CDR3 contains 14 residues. V was cut by 3 bases and J by 7 bases, with 15 bases left in between. The CDR3 sequence is CASSDSEQGFGYTF. CDR3 DNA: TGCGCCAGCAGTGATTCCGAACAGGGTTTTGGCTACACCTTC.

The J gene is TRBJ2-7, the V gene TRBV4-1; 9 bases agree with TRBD1. The CDR3 has 14 residues. The junction had 2 bases not matched to a gene; V was cut back by 4 bases and J by 1 base. CDR1 and CDR2 (germline): MGHRA, YSYEKL. The CDR3 sequence: CASSPGQGSYEQYF. DNA for the CDR3: TGCGCCAGCAGCCCGGGACAGGGATCCTACGAGCAGTACTTC.